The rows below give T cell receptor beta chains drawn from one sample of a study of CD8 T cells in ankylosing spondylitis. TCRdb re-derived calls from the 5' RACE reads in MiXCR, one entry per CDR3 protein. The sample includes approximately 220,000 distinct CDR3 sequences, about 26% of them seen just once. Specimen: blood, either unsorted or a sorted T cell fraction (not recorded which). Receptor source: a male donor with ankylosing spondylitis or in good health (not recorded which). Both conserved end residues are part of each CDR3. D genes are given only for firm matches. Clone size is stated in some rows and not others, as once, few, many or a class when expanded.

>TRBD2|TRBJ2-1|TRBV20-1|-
TGCAGTGCTGGCTCCCCAGCGGGAGTCGGGTACAATGAGCAGTTCTTC
CSAGSPAGVGYNEQFF
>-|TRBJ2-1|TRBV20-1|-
TGCAGTGCTAGAGATAGGGTAGTATTCAATGAGCAGTTCTTC
CSARDRVVFNEQFF
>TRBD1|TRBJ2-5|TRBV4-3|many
TGCGCCAGCAGCCAAAACCCGGGACAGGGGGAGACCCAGTACTTC
CASSQNPGQGETQYF
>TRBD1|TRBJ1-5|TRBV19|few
TGTGCCAGTAGTGTGGACAGGGGCAATCAGCCCCAGCATTTT
CASSVDRGNQPQHF
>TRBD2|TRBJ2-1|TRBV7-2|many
TGTGCCAGCAGCGTGACTAGCGGGAGAAGAAATGAGCAGTTCTTC
CASSVTSGRRNEQFF
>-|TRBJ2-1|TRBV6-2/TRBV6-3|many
TGTGCCAGCAGGACCGGGACCCTAGGGGATGAGCAGTTCTTC
CASRTGTLGDEQFF
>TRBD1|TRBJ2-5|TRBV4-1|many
TGCGCCAGCAGCCAGGCGACAGGGACCAGGGAGACCCAGTACTTC
CASSQATGTRETQYF
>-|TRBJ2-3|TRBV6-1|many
TGTGCCAGCAGTGAAGGAGGAGTCTGGAGATATATCACAGATACGCAGTATTTT
CASSEGGVWRYITDTQYF
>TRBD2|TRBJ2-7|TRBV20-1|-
TGCAGTGCTAGAGGACCCTCTAGCGGAACCAACTTC
CSARGPSSGTNF
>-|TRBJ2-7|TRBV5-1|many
TGCGCCAGCAGCTTGGATGGGGGCCCATACTACGAGCAGTACTTC
CASSLDGGPYYEQYF
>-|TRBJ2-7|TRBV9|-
TGTGCCAGCAGCGTAAGTTTCAGGGACGAGCAGTACTTC
CASSVSFRDEQYF
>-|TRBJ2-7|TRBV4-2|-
TGTGCCAGCAGCCAAGATTATGTTTTGGGAGGATTCTACGAGCAGTACTTC
CASSQDYVLGGFYEQYF
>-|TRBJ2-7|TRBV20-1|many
TGCAGTGCTAGCACACCCCTTTCTTTAAGCTCCTACGAGCAGTACTTC
CSASTPLSLSSYEQYF
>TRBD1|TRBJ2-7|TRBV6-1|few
TGTGCCAGCAGTATCGGCGCAGGGGGTAAGGGCTACGAGCAGTACTTC
CASSIGAGGKGYEQYF
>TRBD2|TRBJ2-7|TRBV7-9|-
TGTGCCAGCACTAGCGGGAGTTCCTACGAGCAGTACTTC
CASTSGSSYEQYF
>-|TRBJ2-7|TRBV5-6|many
TGTGCCAGCAGCTTCAGAACAGTCCAGTTGGAGCAGTACTTC
CASSFRTVQLEQYF
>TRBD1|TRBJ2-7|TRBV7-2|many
TGTGCCAGCAGCGGCGGGACAGGAGGGCTGGAGCAGTACTTC
CASSGGTGGLEQYF
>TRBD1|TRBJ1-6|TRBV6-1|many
TGTGCCAGCAATGGACAGGGGATTGTTTCACCCCTCCACTTT
CASNGQGIVSPLHF
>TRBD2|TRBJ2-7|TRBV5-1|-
TGCGCCAGCAGCTTGAGTTCTAGCGGAGGGTTCTACGAGCAGTACTTC
CASSLSSSGGFYEQYF
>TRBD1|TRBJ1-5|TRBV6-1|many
TGTGCCAGCAGATCCCGAGGGACAGGGGCGGGTCAGCCCCAGCATTTT
CASRSRGTGAGQPQHF
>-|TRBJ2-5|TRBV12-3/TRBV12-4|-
TGTGCCAGCAGTCAAAGAGGGGGGCAGTACTTC
CASSQRGGQYF
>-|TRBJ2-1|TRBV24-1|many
TGTGCCACCAGTGATTTCAACCGGGAGAGGGGCTACAATGAGCAGTTCTTC
CATSDFNRERGYNEQFF
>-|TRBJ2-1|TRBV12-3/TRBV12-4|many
TGTGCCAGCAGTTTAGGGGGAACACTAGCGCAGTTCTTC
CASSLGGTLAQFF
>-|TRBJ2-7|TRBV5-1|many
TGCGCCAGCAGCTTGGGTGCGGGACAGTCCTACGAGCAGTACTTC
CASSLGAGQSYEQYF
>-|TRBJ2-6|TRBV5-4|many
TGTGCCAGCAGGCAGGGGGGAACGACTTCCTCTGGGGCCAACGTCCTGACTTTC
CASRQGGTTSSGANVLTF
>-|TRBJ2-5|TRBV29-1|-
TGCAGCGTTGACCGAAAAGAGACCCAGTACTTC
CSVDRKETQYF
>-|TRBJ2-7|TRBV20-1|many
TGCAGTGCGAAAACAGCCTACGAGCAGTACTTC
CSAKTAYEQYF
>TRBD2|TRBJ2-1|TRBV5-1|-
TGCGCCAGCAGCCGGGAGGGGGGCAATGAGCAGTTCTTC
CASSREGGNEQFF
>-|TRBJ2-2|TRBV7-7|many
TGTGCTAGCAGCTTAAGATTGAACCCCAAGGGCACCGGGGAGCTGTTTTTT
CASSLRLNPKGTGELFF
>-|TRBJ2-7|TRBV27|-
TGTGCCAGCTTGGACTACCCCTACGAGCAGTACTTC
CASLDYPYEQYF
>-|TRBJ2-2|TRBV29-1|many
TGCAGCGTTGATCGGGAGAACACCGGGGAGCTGTTTTTT
CSVDRENTGELFF
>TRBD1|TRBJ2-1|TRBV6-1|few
TGTGCCAGCATCAAAGGACAGGGGAAATTCAATGAGCAGTTCTTC
CASIKGQGKFNEQFF
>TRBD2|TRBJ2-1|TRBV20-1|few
TGCAGTGCTAGTCCGCGGGAGGGGCACTACAATGAGCAGTTCTTC
CSASPREGHYNEQFF
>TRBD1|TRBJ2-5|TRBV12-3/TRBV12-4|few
TGTGCCAGCAGTTCGTCGTCCCGGGACAGGGCACCCCAGTACTTC
CASSSSSRDRAPQYF
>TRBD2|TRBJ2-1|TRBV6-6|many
TGTGCCAGCGGAAATAGCGGGGGCAATGAGCAGTTCTTC
CASGNSGGNEQFF
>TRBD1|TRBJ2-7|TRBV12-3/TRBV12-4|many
TGTGCCAGCAGTTCTTCAGGGGGTCGCGAGCAGTACTTC
CASSSSGGREQYF
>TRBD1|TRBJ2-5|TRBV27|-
TGTGCCAGCAGCCCTACAGGGGCGGAGGAGACCCAGTACTTC
CASSPTGAEETQYF
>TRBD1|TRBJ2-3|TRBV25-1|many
TGTGCCAGCAGTGACCGGATACAGGGGGCCGGCACAGATACGCAGTATTTT
CASSDRIQGAGTDTQYF
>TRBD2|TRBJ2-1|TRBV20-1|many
TGCAGTGCTAGAGATCCGCTAGCGGGTTCATCCTACAATGAGCAGTTCTTC
CSARDPLAGSSYNEQFF
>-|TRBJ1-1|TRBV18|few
TGTGCCAGCTCACGGGTCAGGGAGAGCACTGAAGCTTTCTTT
CASSRVRESTEAFF
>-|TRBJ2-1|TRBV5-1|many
TGCGCCAGCAGCTTGATGGTTGAAGACCCCCCATATGAGCAGTTCTTC
CASSLMVEDPPYEQFF
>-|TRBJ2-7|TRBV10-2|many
TGCGCCAGCAGTGAAGGAGAACAGCAGTACTTC
CASSEGEQQYF
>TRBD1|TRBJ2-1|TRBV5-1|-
TGCGCCAGCAGCTTGGCGACAGGGTACAATGAGCAGTTCTTC
CASSLATGYNEQFF
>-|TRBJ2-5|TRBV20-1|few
TGCAGTGCTAGAGCCCCGGGCTCCGCCGGGACCCAGTACTTC
CSARAPGSAGTQYF
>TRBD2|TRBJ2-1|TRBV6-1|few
TGTGCCAGCAGGGGACTAGTTGGTCATGAGCAGTTCTTC
CASRGLVGHEQFF
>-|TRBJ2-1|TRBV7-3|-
TGTGCCAGCAGCTTAACGTCTTGGAACAATGAGCAGTTCTTC
CASSLTSWNNEQFF
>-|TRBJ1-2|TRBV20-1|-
TGCAGTGCTAGAGATCCCGGCCGGGACGGCTACACCTTC
CSARDPGRDGYTF
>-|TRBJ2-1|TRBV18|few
TGTGCCAGCTCACCTCCCCCGGGGTACTCCTACAATGAGCAGTTCTTC
CASSPPPGYSYNEQFF
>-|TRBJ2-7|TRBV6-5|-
TGTGCCAGCAGCTCCTCGGACGGAGCTCTGGAGCAGTACTTC
CASSSSDGALEQYF
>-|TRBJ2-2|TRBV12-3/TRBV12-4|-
TGTGCCAGCAGTTTGCTGATGAACACCGGGGAGCTGTTTTTT
CASSLLMNTGELFF
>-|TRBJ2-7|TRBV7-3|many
TGTGCCAGCAGCTTAACGGTGGACGAGCAGTACTTC
CASSLTVDEQYF
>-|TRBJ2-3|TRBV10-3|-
TGTGCCATAGAATCCGGAGATACGCAGTATTTT
CAIESGDTQYF
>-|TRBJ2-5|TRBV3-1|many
TGTGCCAGCAGCCAAGAGTCGGGAGAGACCCAGTACTTC
CASSQESGETQYF
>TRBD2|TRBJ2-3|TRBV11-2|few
TGTGCCAGCAGCCGGACGACTAGCGGGAGTTCGAGGAACACAGATACGCAGTATTTT
CASSRTTSGSSRNTDTQYF
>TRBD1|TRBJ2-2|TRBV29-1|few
TGCAGCGTCTTGGACAGGGGAATCACCGGGGAGCTGTTTTTT
CSVLDRGITGELFF
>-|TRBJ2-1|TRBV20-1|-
TGCAGTGCTGATCAGGAGGTGAATGAGCAGTTCTTC
CSADQEVNEQFF
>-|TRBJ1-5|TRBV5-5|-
TGTGCCAGCAGCTTGGGCGGGTATAGCAATCAGCCCCAGCATTTT
CASSLGGYSNQPQHF
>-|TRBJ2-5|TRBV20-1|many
TGCAGTGCTAGAGATGGGGGCGGGAGAGTGGAGACCCAGTACTTC
CSARDGGGRVETQYF
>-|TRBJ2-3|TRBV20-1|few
TGCAGTGCTAGTGCCCCAGGCGAAGCCCATACGCAGTATTTT
CSASAPGEAHTQYF